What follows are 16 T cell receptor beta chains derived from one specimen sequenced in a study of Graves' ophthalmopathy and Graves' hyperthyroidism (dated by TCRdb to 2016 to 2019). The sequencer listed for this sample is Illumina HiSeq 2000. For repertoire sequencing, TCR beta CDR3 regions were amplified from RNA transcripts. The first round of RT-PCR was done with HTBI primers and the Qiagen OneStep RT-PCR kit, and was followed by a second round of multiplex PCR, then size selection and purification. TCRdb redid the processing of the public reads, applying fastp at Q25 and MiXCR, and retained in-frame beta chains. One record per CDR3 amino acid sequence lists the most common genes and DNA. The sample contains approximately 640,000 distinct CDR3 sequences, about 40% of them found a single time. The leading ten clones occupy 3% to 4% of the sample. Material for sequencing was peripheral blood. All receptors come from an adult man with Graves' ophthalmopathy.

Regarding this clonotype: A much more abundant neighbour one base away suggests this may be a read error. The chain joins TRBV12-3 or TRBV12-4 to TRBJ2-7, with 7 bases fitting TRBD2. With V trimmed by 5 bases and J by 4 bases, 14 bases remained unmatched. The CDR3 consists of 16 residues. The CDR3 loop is CASSESKLAGTYEQYF. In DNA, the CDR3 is TGTGCCAGCAGTGAGTCGAAGTTAGCGGGTACGTACGAGCAGTACTTC.

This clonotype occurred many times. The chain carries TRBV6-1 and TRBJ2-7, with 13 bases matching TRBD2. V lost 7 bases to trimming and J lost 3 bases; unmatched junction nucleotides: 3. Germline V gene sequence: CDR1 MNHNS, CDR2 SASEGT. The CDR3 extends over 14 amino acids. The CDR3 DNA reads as TGTGCCAGCATCGGACTAGCGGGGGACTACGAGCAGTACTTC. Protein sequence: CASIGLAGDYEQYF.

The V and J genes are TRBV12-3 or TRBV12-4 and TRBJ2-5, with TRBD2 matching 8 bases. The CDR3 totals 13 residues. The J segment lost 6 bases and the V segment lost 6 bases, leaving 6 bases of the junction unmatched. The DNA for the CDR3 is TGTGCCAGCAGGGGCGGGGGGTTGCAGACCCAGTACTTC. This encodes CASRGGGLQTQYF.

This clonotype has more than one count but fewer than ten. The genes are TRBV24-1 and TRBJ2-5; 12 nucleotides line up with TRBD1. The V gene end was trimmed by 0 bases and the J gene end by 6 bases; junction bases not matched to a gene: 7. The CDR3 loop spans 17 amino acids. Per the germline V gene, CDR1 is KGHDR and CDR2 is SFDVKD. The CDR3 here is CATSDLNGRDRGQTQYF. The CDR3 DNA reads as TGTGCCACCAGTGATTTGAATGGACGGGACAGGGGGCAGACCCAGTACTTC.

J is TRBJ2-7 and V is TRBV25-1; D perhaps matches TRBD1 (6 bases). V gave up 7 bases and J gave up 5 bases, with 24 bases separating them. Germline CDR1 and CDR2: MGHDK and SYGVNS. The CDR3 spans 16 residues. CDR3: CASTPGAGWNMDEQYF. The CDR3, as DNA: TGTGCCAGCACCCCAGGGGCAGGCTGGAACATGGACGAGCAGTACTTC.

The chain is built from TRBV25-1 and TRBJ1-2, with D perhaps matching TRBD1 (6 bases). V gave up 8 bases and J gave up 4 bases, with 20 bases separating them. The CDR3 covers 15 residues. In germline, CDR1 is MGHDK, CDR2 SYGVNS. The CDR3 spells CASSPSAGDPYGYTF. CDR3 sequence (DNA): TGTGCCAGCTCACCAAGTGCAGGGGACCCCTATGGCTACACCTTC.

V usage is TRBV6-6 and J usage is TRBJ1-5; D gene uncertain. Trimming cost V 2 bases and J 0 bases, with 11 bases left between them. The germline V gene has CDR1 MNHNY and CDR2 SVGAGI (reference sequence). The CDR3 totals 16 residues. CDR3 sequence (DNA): TGTGCCAGCAGTTACGTCGTCGGGTATAGCAATCAGCCCCAGCATTTT. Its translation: CASSYVVGYSNQPQHF.

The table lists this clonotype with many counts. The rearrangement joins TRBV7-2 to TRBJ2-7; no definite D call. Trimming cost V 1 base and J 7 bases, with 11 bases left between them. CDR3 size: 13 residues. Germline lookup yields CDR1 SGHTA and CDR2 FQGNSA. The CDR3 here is CASSLGADREQYF. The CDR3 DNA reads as TGTGCCAGCAGCTTAGGGGCGGATCGGGAGCAGTACTTC.

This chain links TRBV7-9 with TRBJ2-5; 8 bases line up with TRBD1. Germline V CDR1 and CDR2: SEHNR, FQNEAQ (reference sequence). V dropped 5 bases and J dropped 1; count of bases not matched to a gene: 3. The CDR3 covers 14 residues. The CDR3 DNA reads TGTGCCAGCAGCGTTACAGGGGGCCAAGAGACCCAGTACTTC. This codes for CASSVTGGQETQYF.

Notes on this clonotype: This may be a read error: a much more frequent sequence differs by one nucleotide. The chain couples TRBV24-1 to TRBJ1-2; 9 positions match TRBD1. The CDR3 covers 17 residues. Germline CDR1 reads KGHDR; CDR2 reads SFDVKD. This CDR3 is CATGDFEDRGLKSGYTF. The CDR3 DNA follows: TGTGCCACCGGTGATTTCGAGGACAGGGGCCTGAAGAGTGGCTACACCTTC.

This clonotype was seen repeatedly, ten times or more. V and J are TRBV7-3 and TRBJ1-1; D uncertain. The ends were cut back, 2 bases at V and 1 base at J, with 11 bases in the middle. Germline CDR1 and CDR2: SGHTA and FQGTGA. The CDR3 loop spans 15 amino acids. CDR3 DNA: TGTGCCAGCAGCTTAGGAAAGATAGGGAACACTGAAGCTTTCTTT. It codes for CASSLGKIGNTEAFF.

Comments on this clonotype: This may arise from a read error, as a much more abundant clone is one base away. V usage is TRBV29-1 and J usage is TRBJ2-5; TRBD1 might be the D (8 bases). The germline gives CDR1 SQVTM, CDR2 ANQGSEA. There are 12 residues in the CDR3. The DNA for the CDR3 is TGCAACACAGGGGGGGGGGCGGAGACCCAGTACTTC. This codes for CNTGGGAETQYF.

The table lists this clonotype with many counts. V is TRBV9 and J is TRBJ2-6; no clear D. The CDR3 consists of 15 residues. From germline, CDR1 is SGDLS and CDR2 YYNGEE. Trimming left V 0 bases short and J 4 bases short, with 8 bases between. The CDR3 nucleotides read TGTGCCAGCAGCGTAGGTCAATCCGGGGCCAACGTCCTGACTTTC. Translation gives CASSVGQSGANVLTF.

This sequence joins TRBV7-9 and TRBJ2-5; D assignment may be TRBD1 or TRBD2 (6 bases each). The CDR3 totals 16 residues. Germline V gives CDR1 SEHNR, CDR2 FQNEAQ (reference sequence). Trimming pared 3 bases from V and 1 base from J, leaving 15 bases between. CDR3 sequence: CASSFLGGGSQETQYF. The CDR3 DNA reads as TGTGCCAGCAGCTTCCTCGGGGGCGGAAGCCAAGAGACCCAGTACTTC.

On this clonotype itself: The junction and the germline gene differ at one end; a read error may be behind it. CDR3 loop: CASSSSGYTVSYGYTF. DNA of the CDR3: TGTGCTAGCAGCTCATCCGGCTACACGGTCAGCTATGGCTACACCTTC. V gene TRBV7-2 combines with J gene TRBJ1-2; the D is unclear. CDR1 and CDR2 (germline): SGHTA, FQGNSA. This CDR3 is 16 amino acids long.

CDR3 region: CSASRREETQHF. CDR3 sequence (DNA): TGCAGTGCTAGTCGCAGGGAAGAGACCCAGCATTTT. V usage is TRBV20-1 and J usage is TRBJ1-5; D possibly corresponds to TRBD1 (5 bases). Germline V gene lookup returns CDR1 DFQATT and CDR2 SNEGSKA (reference sequence). Between the trimmed V and J ends, which lost 3 bases and 11 bases, there was a span of 14 bases. CDR3 length equals 12 residues.